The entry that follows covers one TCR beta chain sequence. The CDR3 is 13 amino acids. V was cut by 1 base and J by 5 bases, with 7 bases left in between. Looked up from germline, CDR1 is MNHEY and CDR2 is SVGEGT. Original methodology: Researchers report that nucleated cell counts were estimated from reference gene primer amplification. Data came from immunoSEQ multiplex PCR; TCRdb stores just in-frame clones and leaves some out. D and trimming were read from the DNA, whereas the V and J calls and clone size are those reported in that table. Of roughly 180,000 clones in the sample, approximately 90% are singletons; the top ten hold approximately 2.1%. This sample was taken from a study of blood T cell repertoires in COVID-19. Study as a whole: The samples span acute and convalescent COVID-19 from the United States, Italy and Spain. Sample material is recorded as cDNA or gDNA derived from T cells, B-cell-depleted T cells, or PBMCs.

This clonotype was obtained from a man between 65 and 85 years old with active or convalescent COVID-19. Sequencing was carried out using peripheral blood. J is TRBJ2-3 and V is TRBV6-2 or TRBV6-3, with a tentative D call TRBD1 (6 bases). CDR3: CASSYWGRDTQYF. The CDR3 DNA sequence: TGTGCCAGCAGTTACTGGGGGCGAGATACGCAGTATTTT.